A single sample gave rise to the 27 T cell receptor beta chains below, sequenced in a study of radiotherapy plus CTLA-4 blockade in lung cancer. Data came from immunoSEQ multiplex PCR; TCRdb stores just in-frame clones and leaves some out. The sample holds around 22,000 clones; 70% to 75% are singletons and the top ten take roughly 3.3%. This specimen was peripheral blood, taken from a patient treated with radiotherapy plus ipilimumab. Every receptor here comes from a human donor with non-small cell lung cancer whose response to radiotherapy plus ipilimumab could not be evaluated.

The V gene is TRBV15, the J gene TRBJ2-3; 9 nucleotides align to TRBD1. The V and J ends lost 6 bases and 0 bases, in that order; junction bases with no gene match: 10. CDR1 and CDR2 (germline): LNHNV, YYDKDF (reference sequence). CDR3 size: 17 residues. This CDR3 is CATSNLRGTGSTDTQYF. DNA of the CDR3: TGTGCCACCAGTAATCTTAGAGGGACAGGGAGCACAGATACGCAGTATTTT.

This chain connects TRBV10-1 to TRBJ2-1, with TRBD2 matching over 7 bases. V lost 11 bases, J lost 10 bases, and 26 bases stayed unmatched. The CDR3 loop spans 17 amino acids. CDR1 WNHNN and CDR2 SYGVQD come from the germline V gene (reference sequence). The DNA of the CDR3 is TGCGCCGACTCTCATTTGTGCGGGAGAGTAGGCCCAGAAGAGCAGTTCTTC. Its translation is CADSHLCGRVGPEEQFF.

This sequence joins TRBV11-3 and TRBJ2-3, with D uncertain. The CDR3 has 13 amino acids. Germline CDR1 SGHNT, CDR2 YENEEA. With 3 bases removed from V and 3 bases from J, the gap between germline ends came to 7 bases. CDR3 sequence reads: CASSFRVTDTQYF. As DNA, the CDR3 is TGTGCCAGCAGCTTCCGGGTTACAGATACGCAGTATTTT.

V and J are TRBV5-1 and TRBJ1-1; tentatively, D is TRBD1 (6 bases). V lost 0 bases, J lost 4 bases, and 19 bases lay in between. CDR1 is SGHRS, CDR2 YFSETQ, per germline. The CDR3 contains 17 residues. CDR3 region: CASSLAQGQTGGTEAFF. The CDR3 DNA reads as TGCGCCAGCAGCTTGGCGCAGGGGCAGACCGGAGGCACTGAAGCTTTCTTT.

The V gene is TRBV5-4, the J gene TRBJ1-5; a possible D gene is TRBD1 (5 bases). The germline V and J ends were trimmed by 0 bases and 2 bases, with 9 bases remaining between them. CDR1 and CDR2 (germline): SGHNT, YYREEE (reference sequence). This CDR3 has 15 amino acids. This CDR3 reads CASSLGGVGNQPQHF. CDR3 nucleotides: TGTGCCAGCAGCTTGGGGGGGGTGGGCAATCAGCCCCAGCATTTT.

The chain carries TRBV18 and TRBJ2-5, with a tentative D call TRBD1 (5 bases). With 0 bases removed from V and 2 bases from J, the gap between germline ends came to 10 bases. There are 15 residues in the CDR3. CDR1 is KGHSH and CDR2 is LQKENI in the germline V gene. The CDR3 DNA follows: TGTGCCAGCTCACCACCGGAGCAGGGTCAAGAGACCCAGTACTTC. Translated, it gives CASSPPEQGQETQYF.

This rearrangement joins TRBV19 to TRBJ2-6; no reliable D call. Trimming removed 6 bases at V and 2 bases at J, with 5 bases between. This CDR3 contains 13 residues. The germline V gene has CDR1 LNHDA and CDR2 SQIVND (reference sequence). The CDR3 loop is CASSATGANVLTF. The CDR3 region has the DNA TGTGCCAGTAGCGCGACTGGGGCCAACGTCCTGACTTTC.

J is TRBJ2-5 and V is TRBV7-2; 7 nucleotides agree with TRBD2. Germline loops: CDR1 SGHTA, CDR2 FQGNSA. CDR3 size: 14 residues. The J segment lost 7 bases and the V segment lost 5 bases, leaving 10 bases of the junction unmatched. CDR3 in amino acids: CASSVTGPGGTQYF. In nucleotides, the CDR3 is TGTGCCAGCAGCGTTACGGGCCCGGGAGGGACCCAGTACTTC.

The V and J genes are TRBV11-2 and TRBJ2-5, with 7 bases that match TRBD1. After removal of 5 bases from V and 6 bases from J, the junction contained 9 bases not matched to a gene. This CDR3 is 14 amino acids long. Germline CDR1 is SGHAT and CDR2 is FQNNGV. As DNA, the CDR3 is TGTGCCAGCAGCATTCGACAGGACAGGCAGACCCAGTACTTC. Its protein is CASSIRQDRQTQYF.

The genes are TRBV2 and TRBJ1-2; TRBD1 agrees at 9 bases. The CDR3 has 16 amino acids. With 8 bases clipped from V and 4 bases from J, the junction kept 14 bases outside the gene matches. Germline V gene sequence: CDR1 SNHLY, CDR2 FYNNEI. The CDR3 loop is CASDGTGHGGSYGYTF. CDR3 bases: TGTGCCAGCGACGGGACAGGGCATGGAGGCTCCTATGGCTACACCTTC.

The V gene is TRBV6-5, the J gene TRBJ1-1; TRBD1 matches 7 bases. CDR1 and CDR2 from the germline V gene are MNHEY and SVGAGI. Unmatched junction bases numbered 8, after V lost 4 bases and J lost 0 bases. The CDR3 spans 16 residues. The CDR3, as DNA: TGTGCCAGCAGTTTAGGGGGCTCGGGGGTGAACACTGAAGCTTTCTTT. Its protein product is CASSLGGSGVNTEAFF.

V gene TRBV5-4 combines with J gene TRBJ2-2, with D possibly TRBD1 on 5 matching bases. CDR1 is SGHNT and CDR2 is YYREEE in the germline V gene (reference sequence). The CDR3 is 14 residues long. V was cut by 0 bases and J by 6 bases, with 9 bases left in between. The CDR3 nucleotides read TGTGCCAGCAGCTTGGCCAGGGTTCCCGGGGAGCTGTTTTTT. The encoded protein is CASSLARVPGELFF.

A single count supports this clone. The genes are TRBV11-2 and TRBJ2-5; 9 bases fit TRBD2. J lost 4 bases, V lost 1 base, and 13 bases had no gene match. Germline values: CDR1 SGHAT, CDR2 FQNNGV. This CDR3 spans 18 amino acids. The CDR3 reads CASSLVGIAGAAGETQYF. The CDR3 nucleotides are TGTGCCAGCAGCTTAGTTGGGATAGCGGGAGCGGCGGGAGAGACCCAGTACTTC. Full variable domain (rest looked up from reference TRBV11-2 and TRBJ2-5): EAGVAQSPRYKIIEKRQSVAFWCNPISGHATLYWYQQILGQGPKLLIQFQNNGVVDDSQLPKDRFSAERLKGVDSTLKIQPAKLEDSAVYLCASSLVGIAGAAGETQYFGPGTRLLVL.

This clone was observed a few times. The chain is built from TRBV28 and TRBJ1-2; D not resolved. The CDR3 loop spans 14 amino acids. V dropped 5 bases and J dropped 7 bases, with 17 bases sitting between them. CDR1 is MDHEN, CDR2 SYDVKM, per germline. In DNA form, the CDR3 reads TGTGCCAGCAGTATCCTCCAAAGGCGGTCTGGCTACACCTTC. Its protein product is CASSILQRRSGYTF.

This rearrangement joins TRBV10-1 to TRBJ1-1; tentatively, D is TRBD1 (5 bases). This CDR3 is 14 amino acids long. Per the germline V gene, CDR1 is WNHNN and CDR2 is SYGVQD (reference sequence). With 0 bases removed from V and 8 bases from J, the gap between germline ends came to 13 bases. As DNA, the CDR3 is TGCGCCAGCAGTGAGTCAGCAGGGTATGGGGAAGCTTTCTTT. It codes for CASSESAGYGEAFF.

The V call is TRBV2, the J call TRBJ2-5; D not resolved. Deletions cut 4 bases from V and 2 bases from J, with 14 bases between. Germline lookup yields CDR1 SNHLY and CDR2 FYNNEI. The CDR3 consists of 15 residues. The DNA for the CDR3 is TGTGCCAGCAGTGTTCTGGGCGCAAAGCAAGAGACCCAGTACTTC. It yields the protein CASSVLGAKQETQYF.

The chain joins TRBV5-1 to TRBJ2-3, with TRBD2 as a possible D gene (5 bases). Germline assignment: CDR1 SGHRS and CDR2 YFSETQ. V lost 4 bases to trimming and J lost 6 bases, with 21 bases between them. The CDR3 spans 16 residues. The CDR3 sequence: CASSLNPKGSGDTQYF. As DNA, the CDR3 is TGCGCCAGCAGCCTGAACCCCAAAGGGTCGGGGGATACGCAGTATTTT.

In its sample, this clone was seen once. This sequence joins TRBV6-1 and TRBJ2-7, with 9 nucleotides matching TRBD1. CDR1 and CDR2 (germline): MNHNS, SASEGT. The CDR3 loop spans 14 amino acids. Unmatched junction bases numbered 9, after V lost 8 bases and J lost 4 bases. The CDR3 nucleotides read TGTGCCAGCTTTTCACAGGGGGCGTCATACGAGCAGTACTTC. Its translation: CASFSQGASYEQYF.

This chain links TRBV4-3 with TRBJ2-1; unclear D gene. Per germline, CDR1 LGHNA and CDR2 YSLEER. The V end was cut by 5 bases, the J end by 0 bases, with 11 bases between. The length of the CDR3 is 15 residues. The CDR3 nucleotides are TGCGCCAGCAGCACCACGTACTTCTCCTACAATGAGCAGTTCTTC. Its translation: CASSTTYFSYNEQFF.

This chain links TRBV27 with TRBJ2-3; 12 positions match TRBD2. The V segment lost 6 bases and the J segment 4 bases; nucleotides outside the gene matches: 5. Germline V gene data show CDR1 as MNHEY and CDR2 as SMNVEV (reference sequence). CDR3 length: 15 amino acids. The CDR3 sequence: CASRTSGSYPDTQYF. The CDR3 bases are TGTGCCAGCAGGACTAGCGGGAGTTACCCAGATACGCAGTATTTT.

The rearrangement links TRBV7-8 to TRBJ1-4, with D uncertain. V lost 5 bases, J lost 6 bases, and 10 bases lay in between. Germline V CDR1 and CDR2: SGHVS, FQNEAQ. The CDR3 consists of 13 residues. The CDR3 sequence: CASSARRDEKLFF. The CDR3, as DNA: TGTGCCAGCAGCGCCCGGAGGGATGAAAAACTGTTTTTT.

The sample holds one count of this clone. This chain links TRBV2 with TRBJ2-1, with TRBD2 identical over 14 bases. Losses at the gene ends were 4 bases for V and 6 bases for J; bases not matched to a gene: 8. This CDR3 has 17 amino acids. Germline-derived CDR1 and CDR2 are SNHLY and FYNNEI. The CDR3 sequence is CASSAPGLAGAPNEQFF. The CDR3 nucleotides are TGTGCCAGCAGTGCCCCGGGACTAGCGGGGGCCCCCAATGAGCAGTTCTTC.

This clone came up once. The chain links TRBV5-6 to TRBJ2-3, with a possible D match to TRBD2 (6 bases). This CDR3 is built from 15 residues. CDR1 is SGHDT and CDR2 is YYEEEE in the germline V gene. V shed 5 bases and J shed 3 bases, with 16 bases lying between them. The CDR3 nucleotides read TGTGCCAGCAGTAAAAGCCCAGCGGGTACAGATACGCAGTATTTT. This encodes CASSKSPAGTDTQYF.

This chain links TRBV4-1 with TRBJ1-4; 9 bases align to TRBD1. The CDR3 runs 15 residues. In germline, CDR1 is MGHRA, CDR2 YSYEKL. V lost 5 bases, J lost 4 bases, and 5 bases stayed unmatched. The CDR3 spells CASSKRTGDNEKLFF. The CDR3 DNA reads TGCGCCAGCAGCAAACGGACAGGGGATAATGAAAAACTGTTTTTT.

V is TRBV5-8 and J is TRBJ2-7; 9 bases line up with TRBD1. This CDR3 has 13 amino acids. Germline assignment: CDR1 SGHTS and CDR2 YDEGEE. Unmatched junction bases numbered 5, after V lost 4 bases and J lost 6 bases. The CDR3 protein is CASSPRTGVEQYF. DNA for the CDR3: TGTGCCAGCAGCCCTCGGACAGGGGTCGAGCAGTACTTC.

The chain is built from TRBV7-8 and TRBJ1-2; D may be TRBD1 (5 bases). Trimming stripped 5 bases from V and 8 bases from J, with 27 bases between. The CDR3 runs to 17 residues. CDR1 and CDR2 from the germline V gene are SGHVS and FQNEAQ. CDR3 nucleotide sequence: TGTGCCAGCAGCCGCGCGGGACCCACGGGACCGCTCCAGGGCTACACCTTC. It translates to CASSRAGPTGPLQGYTF.

The table lists this clone with a count of one. The V gene is TRBV18, the J gene TRBJ2-6, with TRBD1 as a possible D gene (6 bases). Germline assignment: CDR1 KGHSH and CDR2 LQKENI. The germline V and J ends were trimmed by 6 bases and 0 bases, with 15 bases remaining between them. CDR3 size: 17 residues. This CDR3 is CASSSQGSYSGANVLTF. CDR3 coding DNA: TGTGCCAGCTCTAGCCAGGGGAGTTACTCTGGGGCCAACGTCCTGACTTTC.